One sample yielded the 5 T cell receptor beta chains listed below, sequenced in a study of CD8 T cells in Susac syndrome. An amount of RNA that ranged from roughly 0.45 to 1 ug was reverse transcribed with random hexamers. In TCRdb, the immunoSEQ multiplex PCR reads were re-called with MiXCR into one record per CDR3 protein. The sample includes fewer than 300,000 distinct CDR3 sequences, 85% of them seen just once. The sample consisted of CD8+ T cells from PBMCs. The receptors derive from a human donor with multiple sclerosis.

This clonotype was recorded only once. The J gene is TRBJ2-7, the V gene TRBV5-1, with unresolved D. Germline values: CDR1 SGHRS, CDR2 YFSETQ. The CDR3 covers 15 residues. The germline V and J ends were trimmed by 0 bases and 3 bases, with 13 bases remaining between them. CDR3 in DNA: TGCGCCAGCAGCTTGGGGTTGTCGGCCGTCTACGAGCAGTACTTC. Encoded protein: CASSLGLSAVYEQYF.

The chain recombines TRBV11-2 with TRBJ2-2; D is unclear. Germline assignment: CDR1 SGHAT and CDR2 FQNNGV. The CDR3 has 15 amino acids. The V and J ends lost 2 bases and 8 bases respectively, with 15 bases between them. The CDR3 loop is CASSLFRTREGELFF. The CDR3 region has the DNA TGTGCCAGCAGCTTATTCCGCACCCGAGAGGGGGAGCTGTTTTTT.

This clonotype was seen once. The rearrangement joins TRBV13 to TRBJ1-4, with D unclear. V was clipped by 5 bases and J by 4 bases, with 14 bases between them. CDR3 size: 15 residues. Germline CDR1 reads PRHDT; CDR2 reads FYEKMQ (reference sequence). The CDR3 loop reads CASSRPDGNNEKLFF. The CDR3 DNA is TGTGCCAGCAGCCGTCCGGATGGGAATAATGAAAAACTGTTTTTT.

This clonotype came up once. V usage is TRBV30 and J usage is TRBJ1-2, with 7 positions matching TRBD1. The CDR3 has 14 residues. Looked up from germline, CDR1 is GTSNPN and CDR2 is SVGIG (reference sequence). The J segment lost 8 bases and the V segment lost 3 bases, leaving 12 bases of the junction unmatched. CDR3 loop: CAWRRQTDRFGYTF. In DNA form, the CDR3 reads TGTGCCTGGAGGCGCCAGACGGACAGGTTCGGCTACACCTTC.

The chain recombines TRBV6-5 with TRBJ1-5, with D perhaps matching TRBD1 (5 bases). The germline V and J ends were trimmed by 1 base and 5 bases, with 12 bases remaining between them. Germline V gives CDR1 MNHEY, CDR2 SVGAGI. CDR3 size: 15 residues. This CDR3 is CASSYFPGTDQPQHF. For the CDR3, the DNA is TGTGCCAGCAGTTACTTCCCAGGGACCGATCAGCCCCAGCATTTT.